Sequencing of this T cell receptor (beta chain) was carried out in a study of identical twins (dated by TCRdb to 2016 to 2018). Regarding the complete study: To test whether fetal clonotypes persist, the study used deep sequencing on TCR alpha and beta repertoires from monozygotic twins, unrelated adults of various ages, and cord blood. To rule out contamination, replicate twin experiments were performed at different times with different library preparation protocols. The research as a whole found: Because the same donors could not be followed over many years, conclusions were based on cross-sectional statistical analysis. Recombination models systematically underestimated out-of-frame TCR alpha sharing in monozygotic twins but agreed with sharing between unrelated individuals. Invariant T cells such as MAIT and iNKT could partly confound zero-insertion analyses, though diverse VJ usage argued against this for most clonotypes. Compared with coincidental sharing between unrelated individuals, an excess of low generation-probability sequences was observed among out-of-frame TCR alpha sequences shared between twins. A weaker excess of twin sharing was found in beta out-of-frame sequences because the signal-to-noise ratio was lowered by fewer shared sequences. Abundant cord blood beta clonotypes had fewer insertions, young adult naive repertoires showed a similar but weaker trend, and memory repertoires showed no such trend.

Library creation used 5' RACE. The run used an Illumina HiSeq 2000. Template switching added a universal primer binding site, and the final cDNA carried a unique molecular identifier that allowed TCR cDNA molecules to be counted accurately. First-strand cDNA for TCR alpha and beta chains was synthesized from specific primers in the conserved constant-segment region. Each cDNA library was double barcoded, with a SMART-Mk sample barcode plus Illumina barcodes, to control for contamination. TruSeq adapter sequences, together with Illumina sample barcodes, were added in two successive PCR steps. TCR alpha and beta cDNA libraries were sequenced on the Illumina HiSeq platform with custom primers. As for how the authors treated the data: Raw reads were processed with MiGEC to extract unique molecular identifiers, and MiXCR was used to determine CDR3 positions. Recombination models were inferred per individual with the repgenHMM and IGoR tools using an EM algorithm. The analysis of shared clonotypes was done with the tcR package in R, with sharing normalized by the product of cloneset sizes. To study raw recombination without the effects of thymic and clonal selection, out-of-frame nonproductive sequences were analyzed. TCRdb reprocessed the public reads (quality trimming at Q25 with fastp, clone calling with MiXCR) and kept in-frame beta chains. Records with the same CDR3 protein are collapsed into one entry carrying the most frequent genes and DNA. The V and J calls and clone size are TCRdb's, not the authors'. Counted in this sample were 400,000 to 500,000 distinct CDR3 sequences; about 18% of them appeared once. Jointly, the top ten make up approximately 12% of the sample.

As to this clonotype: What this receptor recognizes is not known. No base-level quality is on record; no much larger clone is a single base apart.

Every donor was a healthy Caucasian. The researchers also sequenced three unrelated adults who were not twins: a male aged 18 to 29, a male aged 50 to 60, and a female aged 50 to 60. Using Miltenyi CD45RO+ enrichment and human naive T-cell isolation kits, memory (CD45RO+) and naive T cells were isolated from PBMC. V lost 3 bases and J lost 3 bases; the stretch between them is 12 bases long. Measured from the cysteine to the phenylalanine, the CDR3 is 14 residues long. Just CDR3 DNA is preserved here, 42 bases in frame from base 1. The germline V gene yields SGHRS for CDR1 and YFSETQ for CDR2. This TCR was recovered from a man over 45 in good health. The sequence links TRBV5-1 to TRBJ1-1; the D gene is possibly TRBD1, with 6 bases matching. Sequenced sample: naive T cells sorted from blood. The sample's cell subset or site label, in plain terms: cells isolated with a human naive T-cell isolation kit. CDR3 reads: CASSSGHGYTEAFF. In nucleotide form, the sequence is TGCGCCAGCAGCTCGGGACACGGATACACTGAAGCTTTCTTT.